What follows are 11 T cell receptor beta chains derived from one specimen sequenced in a study of blood T cell repertoires in COVID-19 (TCRdb year 2020). Receptors were amplified or captured by the immunoSEQ multiplex PCR assay. TCRdb carries this immuneACCESS record with in-frame sequences only. Its versions omit some clonotypes, under half of them owing to an unresolved V gene in the studies checked, with the rest unexplained. Within this sample are about 62,000 clones, with approximately 90% of them counted one time only. Over 15% of the sample comes from the top ten. The sequenced sample was peripheral blood. Source of these receptors: a woman aged 60-75 years with COVID-19, enrolled during active disease.

This clone showed up just once. The chain joins TRBV5-4 to TRBJ2-7, with D perhaps TRBD2 (6 bases). Deletions cut 0 bases from V and 4 bases from J, with 11 bases between. CDR3 size: 14 residues. The germline CDR1 and CDR2 sequences are SGHNT and YYREEE (reference sequence). Here the CDR3 reads CASSLVLGRYEQYF. For the CDR3, the DNA is TGTGCCAGCAGCTTGGTTCTGGGGAGGTACGAGCAGTACTTC.

The rearrangement joins TRBV5-1 to TRBJ2-1; D perhaps matches TRBD2 (5 bases). This CDR3 has 12 residues. V lost 4 bases, J lost 9 bases, and 11 bases lay in between. Germline V lookup: CDR1 SGHRS, CDR2 YFSETQ. Here the CDR3 DNA reads TGCGCCAGCAGCCCCGGGGATGGTGAGCAGTTCTTC. This codes for CASSPGDGEQFF.

This chain links TRBV24-1 with TRBJ2-1, with TRBD2 matching 7 bases. J was trimmed by 4 bases and V by 9 bases; bases with no gene match: 11. CDR3 length: 15 amino acids. Germline CDR1 KGHDR, CDR2 SFDVKD. CDR3 sequence (DNA): TGTGCCACCGCCCGGGCTAGCGGAGAATACAATGAGCAGTTCTTC. Translated: CATARASGEYNEQFF.

The V call is TRBV27, the J call TRBJ2-1; TRBD1 agrees at 7 bases. The CDR3 is 15 residues long. V lost 7 bases and J lost 0; bases outside the gene matches: 6. Germline CDR1 is MNHEY and CDR2 is SMNVEV (reference sequence). The CDR3 sequence is CASTRGYGSYNEQFF. The CDR3 nucleotides are TGTGCCAGCACCAGGGGGTACGGCTCCTACAATGAGCAGTTCTTC.

The rearrangement uses TRBV5-1 and TRBJ2-1, with 8 bases lining up with TRBD2. This CDR3 has 15 amino acids. Unmatched junction bases numbered 13, after V lost 6 bases and J lost 8 bases. Germline CDR1 reads SGHRS; CDR2 reads YFSETQ. CDR3: CASTERPTSDYEQFF. DNA for the CDR3: TGCGCCAGCACCGAAAGGCCGACTAGCGACTATGAGCAGTTCTTC.

The chain uses TRBV5-1 and TRBJ2-7; TRBD1 aligns across 8 bases. The V gene end was trimmed by 1 base and the J gene end by 5 bases; junction bases not matched to a gene: 5. Germline V gene data show CDR1 as SGHRS and CDR2 as YFSETQ. The CDR3 totals 14 residues. The CDR3 DNA reads TGCGCCAGCAGCTTGCCGGACAGGGAGGACGAGCAGTACTTC. Encoded protein: CASSLPDREDEQYF.

This chain's CDR3 is CASSEDRRNYEQYF. CDR3 nucleotide sequence: TGTGCCAGTAGTGAGGACAGAAGAAACTACGAGCAGTACTTC. The chain has TRBV19 and TRBJ2-7, with D perhaps TRBD1 (6 bases). This CDR3 region has 14 residues. The germline CDR1 and CDR2 sequences are LNHDA and SQIVND (reference sequence). Between the trimmed V and J ends, which lost 5 bases and 3 bases, there was a span of 14 bases. Together with reference TRBV19 and TRBJ2-7, the CDR3 gives the full variable domain: DGGITQSPKYLFRKEGQNVTLSCEQNLNHDAMYWYRQDPGQGLRLIYYSQIVNDFQKGDIAEGYSVSREKKESFPLTVTSAQKNPTAFYLCASSEDRRNYEQYFGPGTRLTVT.

The chain has TRBV28 and TRBJ2-7; no reliable D call. The CDR3 sequence is 16 residues long. Trimming stripped 7 bases from V and 0 bases from J, with 19 bases between. CDR1 and CDR2 (germline): MDHEN, SYDVKM. CDR3 sequence: CASTRVGRRSSYEQYF. The CDR3 DNA is TGTGCCAGCACCCGCGTTGGTCGGCGGAGCTCCTACGAGCAGTACTTC.

This sequence joins TRBV19 and TRBJ1-2, with D possibly matching TRBD1 (5 bases). V was cut by 5 bases and J by 0 bases, with 16 bases left in between. The CDR3 runs to 16 residues. Germline CDR1 LNHDA, CDR2 SQIVND (reference sequence). CDR3 sequence: CASSSTALSPNYGYTF. The CDR3 nucleotides read TGTGCCAGTAGTTCGACAGCTCTGTCGCCTAACTATGGCTACACCTTC.

V and J are TRBV29-1 and TRBJ1-2; 10 nucleotides agree with TRBD1. From germline, CDR1 is SQVTM and CDR2 ANQGSEA. The CDR3 extends over 13 amino acids. Trimming took 4 bases from V and 6 from J; bases not matched to a gene: 5. This CDR3 reads CSVGGQGFDGYTF. CDR3 bases: TGCAGCGTTGGGGGACAGGGGTTCGATGGCTACACCTTC.

The CDR3 DNA reads TGTGCCATCAGTGAGTCCAGGACTGACGACGGGGAGCTGTTTTTT. Translation: CAISESRTDDGELFF. The chain links TRBV10-3 to TRBJ2-2, with D possibly TRBD2 on 5 matching bases. The germline V gene has CDR1 ENHRY and CDR2 SYGVKD. Deletions cut 0 bases from V and 7 bases from J, with 12 bases between. This CDR3 spans 15 amino acids.